One sample yielded the 22 T cell receptor beta chains listed below, sequenced in a study of post-analysis software for immune sequencing data. The antigens these receptors bind are not known. Study-wide results and limits: Patients used several TRBV segments, including TRBV5-6, TRBV5-1 and TRBV20-1, more often than controls.

Unique molecular identifiers were present in the TCR beta cDNA libraries. TCRdb redid the calling of the PCR reads with MiXCR, one entry per CDR3 protein. The table lists hundreds of thousands of distinct CDR3 sequences, 30% of them singletons. The sample was blood. Receptors originate from a girl between 5 and 17 years old with multiple sclerosis.

This clonotype showed up many times. The CDR3 reads CASSLWTGGNQPQHF. In nucleotides, the CDR3 is TGTGCCAGCAGTCTCTGGACAGGGGGCAATCAGCCCCAGCATTTT. This rearrangement joins TRBV12-3 or TRBV12-4 to TRBJ1-5, with TRBD1 identical over 9 bases. After removal of 5 bases from V and 2 bases from J, the junction contained 4 bases not matched to a gene. The CDR3 contains 15 residues.

This chain joins TRBV14 and TRBJ1-1, with D unclear. V was shortened by 4 bases and J by 6 bases, with 18 bases between the two germline ends. CDR3 length equals 15 residues. Germline loops: CDR1 SGHDN, CDR2 FVKESK. CDR3 bases: TGTGCCAGCAGCCGACATACCCCGGTGGTGGCTGAAGCTTTCTTT. Translating gives CASSRHTPVVAEAFF.

Only a few counts were recorded for this clonotype. The chain carries TRBV4-1 and TRBJ2-3; a possible D gene is TRBD1 (6 bases). Germline CDR1 MGHRA, CDR2 YSYEKL. V dropped 2 bases and J dropped 3 bases, with 12 bases sitting between them. The CDR3 is 15 residues long. CDR3: CASSQRGMRTDTQYF. The CDR3 DNA follows: TGCGCCAGCAGCCAAAGGGGGATGCGTACAGATACGCAGTATTTT.

The rearrangement uses TRBV12-3 or TRBV12-4 and TRBJ1-5, with no clear D. V lost 10 bases and J lost 1, with 11 bases in between. The CDR3 runs 13 residues. The DNA for the CDR3 is TGTGCCACCTCCGCGGGGAGCAATCAGCCCCAGCATTTT. This encodes CATSAGSNQPQHF.

The chain joins TRBV20-1 to TRBJ2-5, with 13 bases matching TRBD2. From germline, CDR1 is DFQATT and CDR2 SNEGSKA (reference sequence). The CDR3 length is 14 residues. Trimming at V came to 5 bases and at J to 5 bases, leaving 5 bases not matched to a gene. CDR3 coding DNA: TGCAGTGCTCTGACTAGCGGGGGGACCGAGACCCAGTACTTC. Its translation: CSALTSGGTETQYF.

This clonotype was observed a few times. V and J are TRBV20-1 and TRBJ2-5; unclear D gene. The V gene's germline CDR1 is DFQATT and CDR2 SNEGSKA (reference sequence). V lost 1 base, J lost 6 bases, and 21 bases lay in between. The CDR3 consists of 16 residues. CDR3 in amino acids: CSARVLYGIEYQTQYF. In DNA form, the CDR3 reads TGCAGTGCTAGAGTTTTATATGGGATCGAGTATCAGACCCAGTACTTC.

This clonotype was found a few times. The V and J genes are TRBV20-1 and TRBJ2-1, with TRBD2 matching 9 bases. The CDR3 totals 17 residues. The germline V gene has CDR1 DFQATT and CDR2 SNEGSKA (reference sequence). V lost 4 bases, J lost 3 bases, and 13 bases stayed unmatched. DNA of the CDR3: TGCAGTGCTACCCGGAGAGCGGGAGGCCCCGACTACAATGAGCAGTTCTTC. Translated: CSATRRAGGPDYNEQFF.

This chain uses TRBV4-3 with TRBJ2-1, with D tentatively TRBD1 (5 bases). The V and J ends lost 1 base and 10 bases respectively, with 11 bases between them. The CDR3 runs 13 residues. Germline V gene sequence: CDR1 LGHNA, CDR2 YSLEER. The CDR3 DNA sequence: TGCGCCAGCAGCCAAGGCTTCACAGGAGAGCAGTTCTTC. Translated: CASSQGFTGEQFF.

This clonotype appeared a few times. The chain employs TRBV20-1 and TRBJ2-7, with 8 bases fitting TRBD1. Germline V gene data show CDR1 as DFQATT and CDR2 as SNEGSKA (reference sequence). The CDR3 totals 15 residues. With V trimmed by 0 bases and J by 2 bases, 6 bases remained unmatched. Here the CDR3 reads CSARDRGQGPYEQYF. The CDR3 coding sequence is TGCAGTGCTAGAGATCGCGGACAGGGTCCCTACGAGCAGTACTTC.

As concerns this clonotype: No conserved phenylalanine or tryptophan is present at the end of the CDR3, so a read error is the likely explanation. The rearrangement joins TRBV10-3 to TRBJ1-5, with a weak D call TRBD1 (5 bases). CDR3 length: 16 amino acids. The germline gives CDR1 ENHRY, CDR2 SYGVKD. V dropped 0 bases and J dropped 3 bases, with 12 bases sitting between them. The CDR3 here is CAISESSGKYNQPQHC. For the CDR3, the DNA is TGTGCCATCAGTGAGTCTTCAGGGAAGTACAATCAGCCCCAGCATTGT.

The J gene is TRBJ2-1, the V gene TRBV7-2; possibly TRBD2 for D (5 bases). The germline CDR1 and CDR2 sequences are SGHTA and FQGNSA. This CDR3 contains 14 residues. V was shortened by 1 base and J by 8 bases, with 12 bases between the two germline ends. CDR3: CASSLGPSSDEQFF. CDR3 nucleotides: TGTGCCAGCAGCTTAGGACCTAGTAGCGATGAGCAGTTCTTC.

This clonotype was seen a handful of times. V is TRBV29-1 and J is TRBJ1-2; possibly TRBD1 for D (6 bases). CDR1 and CDR2 (germline): SQVTM, ANQGSEA. This CDR3 region has 12 residues. Trimming cost V 8 bases and J 6 bases, with 16 bases left between them. CDR3 DNA: TGCAGCTCGAGGGACAATGGCAATGGCTACACCTTC. This encodes CSSRDNGNGYTF.

This chain uses TRBV5-1 with TRBJ2-1, with D possibly TRBD1 on 6 matching bases. CDR3 length: 14 amino acids. Germline V CDR1 and CDR2: SGHRS, YFSETQ. The germline V and J ends were trimmed by 4 bases and 5 bases, with 13 bases remaining between them. The DNA of the CDR3 is TGCGCCAGCAGCCCTACTACAGGGAACAATGAGCAGTTCTTC. Translated: CASSPTTGNNEQFF. Full variable domain (remainder filled in from reference TRBV5-1 and TRBJ2-1): KAGVTQTPRYLIKTRGQQVTLSCSPISGHRSVSWYQQTPGQGLQFLFEYFSETQRNKGNFPGRFSGRQFSNSRSEMNVSTLELGDSALYLCASSPTTGNNEQFFGPGTRLTVL.

This chain uses TRBV6-5 with TRBJ2-5; 8 bases are a match to TRBD1. This CDR3 spans 15 amino acids. The V and J ends lost 2 bases and 3 bases, in that order; junction bases with no gene match: 5. Germline V gives CDR1 MNHEY, CDR2 SVGAGI. CDR3 sequence reads: CASSYGLTGEETQYF. Here the CDR3 DNA reads TGTGCCAGCAGTTACGGTTTGACAGGGGAAGAGACCCAGTACTTC.

A few counts support this clonotype. This clone may be a read error of a much larger clone one base away. The chain links TRBV20-1 to TRBJ2-5, with 9 bases fitting TRBD2. Looked up from germline, CDR1 is DFQATT and CDR2 is SNEGSKA (reference sequence). Germline trimming cut 6 bases from V and 11 bases from J; bases unmatched to any gene: 16. The CDR3 has 14 residues. Here the CDR3 reads CSAPQRGVNNEQYF. The CDR3 DNA sequence: TGCAGTGCCCCCCAGCGGGGGGTCAACAATGAGCAGTACTTC.

CDR3 loop: CASSRQGTSGADTQYF. CDR3 DNA sequence: TGTGCCAGCAGCCGCCAAGGGACTAGTGGCGCAGATACGCAGTATTTT. This sequence joins TRBV7-2 and TRBJ2-3; 8 bases agree with TRBD2. The CDR3 has 16 residues. V lost 5 bases and J lost 4; bases outside the gene matches: 11. The germline V gene has CDR1 SGHTA and CDR2 FQGNSA. Drawing the rest from reference TRBV7-2 and TRBJ2-3, the complete variable domain is GAGVSQSPSNKVTEKGKDVELRCDPISGHTALYWYRQSLGQGLEFLIYFQGNSAPDKSGLPSDRFSAERTGGSVSTLTIQRTQQEDSAVYLCASSRQGTSGADTQYFGPGTRLTVL.

In DNA, the CDR3 is TGTGCCAGCAGTGCCCCCCCCCCGGCTAACTCCTACAATGAGCAGTTCTTC. It yields the protein CASSAPPPANSYNEQFF. The V gene is TRBV25-1, the J gene TRBJ2-1, with D hard to call. CDR3 size: 17 residues. Germline lookup yields CDR1 MGHDK and CDR2 SYGVNS. V shed 4 bases and J shed 0 bases, with 16 bases lying between them.

The V call is TRBV14, the J call TRBJ2-3; a possible D gene is TRBD2 (6 bases). Germline CDR1 is SGHDN and CDR2 is FVKESK. V was shortened by 6 bases and J by 5 bases, with 12 bases between the two germline ends. This CDR3 comprises 13 residues. Here the CDR3 DNA reads TGTGCCAGCAGAATGGGACTTTTAGATACGCAGTATTTT. Protein sequence: CASRMGLLDTQYF.

This clonotype turned up a few times. The genes are TRBV5-1 and TRBJ2-2; D remains unclear. Trimming took off 0 bases at V and 2 bases at J, with 17 bases between the two ends. Germline values: CDR1 SGHRS, CDR2 YFSETQ. This CDR3 contains 18 residues. This CDR3 reads CASSLVPNLQRNTGELFF. The CDR3 coding sequence is TGCGCCAGCAGCTTGGTACCCAACCTTCAGAGAAACACCGGGGAGCTGTTTTTT.

The chain has TRBV12-3 or TRBV12-4 and TRBJ2-5; possible D gene TRBD2, 6 bases. V lost 5 bases and J 11 bases, leaving 21 bases between the germline ends. This CDR3 comprises 14 residues. The CDR3 sequence: CASSPSGPSREQYF. The CDR3, as DNA: TGTGCCAGCAGTCCCTCCGGACCGTCTCGGGAGCAGTACTTC.

The chain is built from TRBV28 and TRBJ1-6; D is undetermined. Germline CDR1 reads MDHEN; CDR2 reads SYDVKM. Trimming removed 7 bases at V and 10 bases at J, with 17 bases between. The CDR3 totals 14 residues. The CDR3 is CASTMGGFRSPLHF. CDR3 sequence (DNA): TGTGCCAGCACCATGGGAGGGTTTCGATCACCCCTCCACTTT.

The chain links TRBV24-1 to TRBJ2-5, with 13 bases that match TRBD2. There are 17 residues in the CDR3. Germline assignment: CDR1 KGHDR and CDR2 SFDVKD. The J segment lost 3 bases and the V segment lost 3 bases, leaving 6 bases of the junction unmatched. In DNA, the CDR3 is TGTGCCACCAGTGATCCGGGACTAGCGGGGAGGAAAGAGACCCAGTACTTC. Its protein is CATSDPGLAGRKETQYF.